These 27 T cell receptor beta chains were sequenced from one sample in a study of shared clonotypes between healthy human individuals. Here immunoSEQ multiplex PCR was the method, and the copy in TCRdb shows in-frame clones only, minus some. The sample records some 2,000,000 clones, about 95% being singletons. Terminally differentiated effector memory CD45RA+ cells were excluded from the naive CD8 cells, which were CD45RO-negative and positively selected for CCR7. The sequencing sample was made of naive CD8+ T cells sorted from blood. These receptors were obtained from a man aged 18 to 35 in good health.

In the case of this clone: This specimen includes other DNA sequences encoding the same CDR3. The chain joins TRBV27 to TRBJ2-7; D ambiguous. The CDR3 is 13 residues long. V was cut by 3 bases and J by 3 bases, with 9 bases left in between. The germline V gene has CDR1 MNHEY and CDR2 SMNVEV (reference sequence). The DNA for the CDR3 is TGTGCCAGCAGTTTGTCTAAAGGCTACGAGCAGTACTTC. It codes for CASSLSKGYEQYF.

This chain uses TRBV9 with TRBJ2-2, with D possibly being TRBD2 (6 bases). The CDR3 runs 18 residues. V was pared by 6 bases and J by 0 bases, with 21 bases between. Germline CDR1 reads SGDLS; CDR2 reads YYNGEE. The CDR3 sequence: CASTLGIGSTPNTGELFF. The CDR3 DNA sequence: TGTGCCAGCACCCTAGGAATCGGGAGCACTCCGAACACCGGGGAGCTGTTTTTT.

This clone was picked up one time. This chain joins TRBV9 and TRBJ2-3; no definite D call. V lost 0 bases and J 0 bases, leaving 11 bases between the germline ends. Germline CDR1 and CDR2: SGDLS and YYNGEE. The CDR3 is made up of 16 amino acids. The CDR3 coding sequence is TGTGCCAGCAGCGTAGCCCGCAGCCGGAGCACAGATACGCAGTATTTT. Residues: CASSVARSRSTDTQYF. Variable domain in full (rest from reference TRBV9 and TRBJ2-3): DSGVTQTPKHLITATGQRVTLRCSPRSGDLSVYWYQQSLDQGLQFLIQYYNGEERAKGNILERFSAQQFPDLHSELNLSSLELGDSALYFCASSVARSRSTDTQYFGPGTRLTVL.

V gene TRBV4-1 combines with J gene TRBJ2-7; tentatively, D is TRBD1 or TRBD2 (5 bases each). V was shortened by 4 bases and J by 3 bases, with 13 bases between the two germline ends. Germline V gene lookup returns CDR1 MGHRA and CDR2 YSYEKL. The CDR3 runs to 14 residues. The CDR3 sequence: CASSLRDAFYEQYF. CDR3 sequence (DNA): TGCGCCAGCAGCCTACGGGACGCCTTCTACGAGCAGTACTTC.

CDR3 sequence: CASSLLDRVDSEAFF. Here the CDR3 DNA reads TGCGCCAGCAGCCTCTTGGACAGGGTGGACAGTGAAGCTTTCTTT. The chain has TRBV4-1 and TRBJ1-1, with 8 bases aligning to TRBD1. CDR1 and CDR2 from the germline V gene are MGHRA and YSYEKL. CDR3 length equals 15 residues. With V trimmed by 4 bases and J by 7 bases, 11 bases remained unmatched.

The CDR3 DNA follows: TGTGCCAGCAGTTCCGACTGGGTGGGTGAGCAGTTCTTC. It codes for CASSSDWVGEQFF. The chain is built from TRBV28 and TRBJ2-1; D is uncertain. V was pared by 4 bases and J by 9 bases, with 13 bases between. The CDR3 has 13 residues. Germline V lookup: CDR1 MDHEN, CDR2 SYDVKM. Using reference TRBV28 and TRBJ2-1 for the parts outside the CDR3, the full variable domain is DVKVTQSSRYLVKRTGEKVFLECVQDMDHENMFWYRQDPGLGLRLIYFSYDVKMKEKGDIPEGYSVSREKKERFSLILESASTNQTSMYLCASSSDWVGEQFFGPGTRLTVL.

V usage is TRBV9 and J usage is TRBJ2-6, with 10 bases aligning to TRBD2. There are 16 residues in the CDR3. Unmatched junction bases numbered 2, after V lost 5 bases and J lost 0 bases. Germline V gives CDR1 SGDLS, CDR2 YYNGEE. In DNA form, the CDR3 reads TGTGCCAGCAGTGCTAGCGGGGGCTCTGGGGCCAACGTCCTGACTTTC. Its translation: CASSASGGSGANVLTF.

Notes on this clone: Distinct nucleotide sequences in the sample also encode this CDR3. V gene TRBV27 combines with J gene TRBJ2-7, with D unclear. The germline gives CDR1 MNHEY, CDR2 SMNVEV (reference sequence). V shed 3 bases and J shed 2 bases, with 8 bases lying between them. CDR3 length: 13 residues. The CDR3 sequence: CASSLGNPYEQYF. DNA of the CDR3: TGTGCCAGCAGTTTGGGTAATCCCTACGAGCAGTACTTC.

This sequence joins TRBV7-8 and TRBJ2-5; no firm D call. This CDR3 has 13 amino acids. V was cut by 1 base and J by 3 bases, with 6 bases left in between. Germline loops: CDR1 SGHVS, CDR2 FQNEAQ. Written as DNA, the CDR3 is TGTGCCAGCAGCTTAGACGACGAAGAGACCCAGTACTTC. Protein: CASSLDDEETQYF. Full variable domain (remainder filled in from reference TRBV7-8 and TRBJ2-5): GAGVSQSPRYKVAKRGQDVALRCDPISGHVSLFWYQQALGQGPEFLTYFQNEAQLDKSGLPSDRFFAERPEGSVSTLKIQRTQQEDSAVYLCASSLDDEETQYFGPGTRLLVL.

This sequence joins TRBV6-6 and TRBJ1-2, with TRBD1 matching 9 bases. The trim removed 3 bases at V and 5 bases at J, leaving 7 bases unmatched. Germline CDR1 is MNHNY and CDR2 is SVGAGI (reference sequence). The CDR3 is made up of 15 amino acids. As DNA, the CDR3 is TGTGCCAGCAGTTATCCACAGGGGGCATGGTATGGCTACACCTTC. This translates into CASSYPQGAWYGYTF.

Of note for this clone: At the DNA level, this CDR3 is encoded by other sequences in the same sample as well. The rearrangement links TRBV5-1 to TRBJ1-1; no firm D call. Between the trimmed V and J ends, which lost 0 bases and 5 bases, there was a span of 8 bases. This CDR3 contains 13 residues. Per the germline V gene, CDR1 is SGHRS and CDR2 is YFSETQ. DNA for the CDR3: TGCGCCAGCAGCTTGGGCGGATCGACTGAAGCTTTCTTT. It codes for CASSLGGSTEAFF.

The V gene is TRBV2, the J gene TRBJ2-1, with 12 bases identical to TRBD2. From germline, CDR1 is SNHLY and CDR2 FYNNEI. The CDR3 is 19 residues long. J was trimmed by 4 bases and V by 6 bases; bases with no gene match: 16. CDR3: CASSSSISSGGAKYNEQFF. CDR3 coding DNA: TGTGCCAGCAGCTCTTCGATTTCTAGCGGGGGGGCCAAGTACAATGAGCAGTTCTTC.

About this clone: In the same sample, other DNA sequences code for this CDR3. V gene TRBV5-4 combines with J gene TRBJ2-5; TRBD1 or TRBD2 may be the D gene (6 bases each). Germline V gene sequence: CDR1 SGHNT, CDR2 YYREEE (reference sequence). The CDR3 totals 14 residues. Deletions cut 1 base from V and 2 bases from J, with 9 bases between. CDR3 in amino acids: CASSLKGGQETQYF. CDR3 sequence (DNA): TGTGCCAGCAGCTTGAAGGGGGGACAAGAGACCCAGTACTTC.

The rearrangement links TRBV13 to TRBJ1-2; no clear D gene. CDR1 is PRHDT and CDR2 is FYEKMQ in the germline V gene (reference sequence). The CDR3 extends over 16 amino acids. The V end was cut by 5 bases, the J end by 3 bases, with 19 bases between. CDR3 sequence reads: CASSLGLSPGDYGYTF. The CDR3 DNA reads as TGTGCCAGCAGCCTCGGACTTTCCCCTGGCGACTATGGCTACACCTTC.

This sequence joins TRBV30 and TRBJ2-2; D may be TRBD1 (6 bases). V shed 0 bases and J shed 2 bases, with 10 bases lying between them. The V gene's germline CDR1 is GTSNPN and CDR2 SVGIG (reference sequence). The CDR3 totals 15 residues. The CDR3 is CAWSVGTPNTGELFF. CDR3 nucleotide sequence: TGTGCCTGGAGTGTAGGGACACCCAACACCGGGGAGCTGTTTTTT. Combining the CDR3 with reference TRBV30 and TRBJ2-2 gives the whole variable domain SQTIHQWPATLVQPVGSPLSLECTVEGTSNPNLYWYRQAAGRGLQLLFYSVGIGQISSEVPQNLSASRPQDRQFILSSKKLLLSDSGFYLCAWSVGTPNTGELFFGEGSRLTVL.

The chain recombines TRBV10-1 with TRBJ1-4; D is unclear. The CDR3 has 14 amino acids. CDR1 and CDR2 from the germline V gene are WNHNN and SYGVQD (reference sequence). V was clipped by 2 bases and J by 8 bases, with 12 bases between them. CDR3 in DNA: TGCGCCAGCAGTGAGGGTTCCGAGGCGGAAAAACTGTTTTTT. Translating gives CASSEGSEAEKLFF.

The V gene is TRBV25-1, the J gene TRBJ2-3; D assignment may be TRBD1 or TRBD2 (5 bases each). Germline values: CDR1 MGHDK, CDR2 SYGVNS. The CDR3 extends over 11 amino acids. The ends were cut back, 3 bases at V and 14 bases at J, with 12 bases in the middle. The chain's CDR3 is CASSDSGTPYF. CDR3 in DNA: TGTGCCAGCAGTGATTCCGGGACCCCGTATTTT.

The chain has TRBV5-1 and TRBJ1-1, with TRBD1 identical over 8 bases. The CDR3 totals 15 residues. Trimming removed 4 bases from V and 1 base from J; junction bases left unmatched: 6. CDR1 SGHRS and CDR2 YFSETQ come from the germline V gene. The chain's CDR3 is CASSQPDRGNTEAFF. DNA of the CDR3: TGCGCCAGCAGCCAACCTGACAGGGGGAACACTGAAGCTTTCTTT.

The chain employs TRBV19 and TRBJ2-2; D gene ambiguous. Deletions cut 1 base from V and 3 bases from J, with 9 bases between. The CDR3 has 15 amino acids. Germline CDR1 and CDR2: LNHDA and SQIVND (reference sequence). The CDR3 nucleotides read TGTGCCAGTAGTATAGTAACAGCCCACACCGGGGAGCTGTTTTTT. Encoded protein: CASSIVTAHTGELFF.

V and J are TRBV2 and TRBJ1-5; 7 nucleotides match TRBD1. V was clipped by 1 base and J by 6 bases; unmatched bases: 6. The CDR3 contains 15 residues. CDR1 SNHLY and CDR2 FYNNEI come from the germline V gene. The CDR3 spells CASSEGQGLGQPQHF. The DNA of the CDR3 is TGTGCCAGCAGTGAAGGACAGGGTTTGGGTCAGCCCCAGCATTTT.

The gene calls are TRBV4-3 and TRBJ2-3, with D tentatively TRBD2 (6 bases). The length of the CDR3 is 18 residues. V was shortened by 0 bases and J by 0 bases, with 16 bases between the two germline ends. Germline V gene sequence: CDR1 LGHNA, CDR2 YSLEER. This CDR3 is CASSQDFGGTFSTDTQYF. The DNA for the CDR3 is TGCGCCAGCAGCCAAGATTTCGGCGGGACCTTTAGCACAGATACGCAGTATTTT.

The chain joins TRBV28 to TRBJ1-5; unclear D gene. Trimming left V 2 bases short and J 6 bases short, with 11 bases between. CDR1 and CDR2 from the germline V gene are MDHEN and SYDVKM. This CDR3 comprises 14 residues. Written as DNA, the CDR3 is TGTGCCAGCAGTTTAGGGATTGAAGGTCAGCCCCAGCATTTT. Encoded protein: CASSLGIEGQPQHF.

As DNA, the CDR3 is TGCGCCAGCAGCCCTTTCCCTTGGACTGGGGCCAACGTCCTGACTTTC. Translation gives CASSPFPWTGANVLTF. This chain joins TRBV4-1 and TRBJ2-6, with no clear D. The CDR3 covers 16 residues. Germline-derived CDR1 and CDR2 are MGHRA and YSYEKL. V lost 4 bases, J lost 2 bases, and 12 bases lay in between.

The chain has TRBV10-1 and TRBJ1-6; no definite D call. Per the germline V gene, CDR1 is WNHNN and CDR2 is SYGVQD (reference sequence). Trimming pared 9 bases from V and 9 bases from J, leaving 0 bases between. The CDR3 runs 8 residues. In DNA, the CDR3 is TGCGCCAGTTCACCCCTCCACTTT. Encoded protein: CASSPLHF.

The chain carries TRBV4-3 and TRBJ1-3, with 7 bases that match TRBD1. Losses at the gene ends were 4 bases for V and 0 bases for J; bases not matched to a gene: 9. This CDR3 spans 17 amino acids. Germline values: CDR1 LGHNA, CDR2 YSLEER. The CDR3 coding sequence is TGCGCCAGCAGCCCGACAGGGCCTGAGAGCTCTGGAAACACCATATATTTT. It encodes CASSPTGPESSGNTIYF.

V gene TRBV11-2 combines with J gene TRBJ2-7; maybe TRBD2 (6 bases). CDR1 is SGHAT, CDR2 FQNNGV, per germline. V dropped 5 bases and J dropped 4 bases, with 12 bases sitting between them. The CDR3 consists of 13 residues. This chain's CDR3 is CASSTGRGYEQYF. CDR3 DNA: TGTGCCAGCAGCACGGGACGGGGGTACGAGCAGTACTTC. Full variable domain (missing parts from reference TRBV11-2 and TRBJ2-7): EAGVAQSPRYKIIEKRQSVAFWCNPISGHATLYWYQQILGQGPKLLIQFQNNGVVDDSQLPKDRFSAERLKGVDSTLKIQPAKLEDSAVYLCASSTGRGYEQYFGPGTRLTVT.

This clone came up once. The V call is TRBV27, the J call TRBJ2-2; D might be TRBD2 (6 bases). CDR1 is MNHEY and CDR2 is SMNVEV in the germline V gene (reference sequence). The germline V and J ends were trimmed by 6 bases and 2 bases, with 19 bases remaining between them. The CDR3 sequence is 17 residues long. The CDR3 DNA reads TGTGCCAGCAGGGGCTCCCGGACTAATACCAACACCGGGGAGCTGTTTTTT. Translated, it gives CASRGSRTNTNTGELFF.